This paragraph reports one TCR beta chain. As yet, its antigen is unknown. The primer mix had 60 Vbeta and 13 Jbeta primers. Method: immunoSEQ multiplex PCR; TCRdb's copy keeps in-frame clones and lacks some. The sample includes 90,000 to 120,000 clones, around two thirds of them seen just once. This sample stems from a study of cytomegalovirus exposure and HLA in healthy donors. Whole-study results and caveats: Analysis was carried out at a later point, and it linked a missense DCLRE1C variant to TCR beta V- and J-gene trimming.

Germline CDR1 is LNHDA and CDR2 is SQIVND (reference sequence). This CDR3 has 13 amino acids. Between the trimmed V and J ends, which lost 1 base and 8 bases, there was a span of 11 bases. What was sequenced was PBMCs. The chain employs TRBV19 and TRBJ1-1, with a weak D call TRBD1 (5 bases). This clonotype originated in a woman in her thirties or forties in good health and CMV-seropositive. CDR3 nucleotides: TGTGCCAGTAGTATAGTCGCAGGGCAAGAAGCTTTCTTT. Its protein product is CASSIVAGQEAFF.